The clone carrying this T cell receptor (beta chain) was found once. The antigen is unknown. Cells defined as naive were viable CD3+CD4+ or CD3+CD8+ and CCR7+CD45RA+CD45RO-CD95-CD27+CD28+. This specimen belongs to a study of T cells after posttransplantation cyclophosphamide. Notes on the study in general: Later blood repertoires were often dominated by clones from the donor CD8+ memory compartment. TRB clonality was highly associated with recipient CMV seropositivity and reactivation. Skin or GI-infiltrating T cells shared few TRB sequences with blood.

The table came from immunoSEQ multiplex PCR; TCRdb's copy has only in-frame clones and leaves some out. Of about 16,000 clones listed, 94% are singletons. The CDR3 length is 16 residues. The germline V gene has CDR1 SGHTA and CDR2 FQGTGA. The V gene lost 2 bases and the J gene lost 4 bases, with 14 bases spanning the gap. Sequenced material: naive CD4+ T cells sorted from blood. The clonotype originates from a woman between 45 and 65 years old in good health and a related stem cell transplant donor. This rearrangement joins TRBV7-3 to TRBJ2-2; D gene unclear. The CDR3 coding sequence is TGTGCCAGCAGCTTATTCTCTGGCGGAACCACCGGGGAGCTGTTTTTT. Translated: CASSLFSGGTTGELFF.